The sequence of this T cell receptor beta chain was determined in a study of cytomegalovirus exposure and HLA in healthy donors. Whole-study findings and limits: An ancestry cluster, one associated with Asian ancestry, reportedly showed fewer N-insertions than the approximately 670-donor mean in a later analysis.

Points on this clone: No antigen is known for it.

V was pared by 3 bases and J by 2 bases, with 8 bases between. The CDR3 has 14 amino acids. Germline CDR1 LNHNV, CDR2 YYDKDF (reference sequence). PCR used 60 Vbeta primers and 13 Jbeta primers. Sequenced by immunoSEQ multiplex PCR; TCRdb stores in-frame clones only, minus some. Among 150,000 to 200,000 clones listed, roughly 77% were seen once. The sequence was obtained from a man in his late teens or twenties in good health and CMV-seropositive. The chain carries TRBV15 and TRBJ1-5, with a weak D call TRBD1 (5 bases). The specimen sequenced was PBMCs. For the CDR3, the DNA is TGTGCCACCAGCAGGCGGGACGGCAATCAGCCCCAGCATTTT. Protein: CATSRRDGNQPQHF.